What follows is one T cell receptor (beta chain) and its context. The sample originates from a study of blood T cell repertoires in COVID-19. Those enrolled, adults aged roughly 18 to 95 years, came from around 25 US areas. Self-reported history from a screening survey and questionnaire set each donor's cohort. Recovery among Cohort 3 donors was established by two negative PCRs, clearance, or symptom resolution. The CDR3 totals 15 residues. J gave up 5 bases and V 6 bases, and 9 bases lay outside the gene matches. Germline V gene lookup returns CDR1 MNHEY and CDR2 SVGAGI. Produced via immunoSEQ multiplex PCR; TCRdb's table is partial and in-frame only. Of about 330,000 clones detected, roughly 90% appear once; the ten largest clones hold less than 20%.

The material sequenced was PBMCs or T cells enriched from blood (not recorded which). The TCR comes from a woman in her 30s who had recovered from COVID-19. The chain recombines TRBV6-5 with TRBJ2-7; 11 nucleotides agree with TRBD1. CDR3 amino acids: CASRQGQGAFHEQYF. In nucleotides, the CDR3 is TGTGCCAGCAGACAAGGACAGGGGGCTTTCCACGAGCAGTACTTC.